These 25 T cell receptor beta chains were all obtained from the same sample, sequenced in a study of post-analysis software for immune sequencing data (dated by TCRdb to the mid-2010s). The paper's findings and limits, for the study overall: A few TRBV segments, including TRBV5-6, TRBV5-1 and TRBV20-1, were significantly more frequent in patients than controls.

Their antigens remain unidentified. Preparation of the library involved PCR. Reads for this sample came from an Illumina HiSeq 2500. To reduce PCR and sequencing biases, unique molecular identifiers were incorporated into the TCR beta cDNA libraries. TCRdb reran the public reads through fastp at Q25 and MiXCR, keeping productive beta chains. CDR3 protein sequences are deduplicated, and each keeps its most common genes and DNA. Recorded for this sample are some 690,000 distinct CDR3 sequences; 30% of them occurred a single time. The ten largest clones take up around 0.56% of the sample. The sequenced material came from blood. The receptor set was obtained from a girl aged 10 to 17 with multiple sclerosis.

This clonotype was detected only a few times. The rearrangement uses TRBV7-9 and TRBJ2-7; 10 nucleotides agree with TRBD2. The CDR3 sequence is 14 residues long. Looked up from germline, CDR1 is SEHNR and CDR2 is FQNEAQ (reference sequence). The ends lost 5 bases at V and 7 bases at J; junction bases unmatched: 8. The CDR3 region has the DNA TGTGCCAGCAGCCCCCCCCTACTAGCGGGGGAGCAGTACTTC. Translation: CASSPPLLAGEQYF.

V gene TRBV18 combines with J gene TRBJ2-1, with 12 bases aligning to TRBD2. The junction had 9 bases not matched to a gene; V was cut back by 6 bases and J by 6 bases. There are 16 residues in the CDR3. Germline loops: CDR1 KGHSH, CDR2 LQKENI. CDR3 in amino acids: CASSHGLAGNINEQFF. CDR3 nucleotide sequence: TGTGCCAGCTCGCACGGACTAGCGGGGAACATCAATGAGCAGTTCTTC.

The V gene is TRBV21-1, the J gene TRBJ2-3. TRBV21-1 is marked as a pseudogene. The CDR3 totals 12 residues. CDR3 protein: CASSKEADTQYF. As DNA, the CDR3 is TGTGCCAGCAGCAAAGAGGCAGATACGCAGTATTTT.

This chain joins TRBV20-1 and TRBJ2-7; 11 bases line up with TRBD2. Germline CDR1 is DFQATT and CDR2 is SNEGSKA (reference sequence). This CDR3 has 13 amino acids. V trimming: 1 base; J trimming: 5 bases; junction bases outside the gene matches: 1. The CDR3 coding sequence is TGCAGTGCTAGAGGACTAGCGGGGCACGAGCAGTACTTC. The encoded protein is CSARGLAGHEQYF.

The table lists this clonotype with a few counts. The chain combines TRBV11-2 with TRBJ2-4, with D possibly being TRBD2 (5 bases). Germline CDR1 is SGHAT and CDR2 is FQNNGV. This CDR3 comprises 16 residues. Trimming pared 2 bases from V and 11 bases from J, leaving 22 bases between. CDR3 sequence reads: CASSLNWASPGVFQYF. The CDR3 DNA is TGTGCCAGCAGCTTAAATTGGGCTAGCCCTGGGGTATTTCAGTACTTC.

The genes are TRBV6-2 or TRBV6-3 and TRBJ2-7; tentatively, D is TRBD1 or TRBD2 (5 bases each). This CDR3 is 15 amino acids long. V was pared by 6 bases and J by 2 bases, with 17 bases between. Germline CDR1 MNHEY, CDR2 SVGEGT. CDR3 protein: CASSGPGTGTYEQYF. CDR3 DNA: TGTGCCAGCAGCGGACCCGGGACGGGGACCTACGAGCAGTACTTC.

The V gene is TRBV7-8, the J gene TRBJ2-1; 9 bases are a match to TRBD1. This CDR3 has 15 amino acids. Per the germline V gene, CDR1 is SGHVS and CDR2 is FQNEAQ. V trimming: 5 bases; J trimming: 8 bases; junction bases outside the gene matches: 10. CDR3 loop: CASSPRTGVYHEQFF. The CDR3 region has the DNA TGTGCCAGCAGCCCCCGGACAGGGGTATACCATGAGCAGTTCTTC.

This rearrangement joins TRBV7-2 to TRBJ2-1; 11 bases map to TRBD1. With V trimmed by 4 bases and J by 6 bases, 8 bases remained unmatched. CDR3 length: 16 amino acids. Germline CDR1 and CDR2: SGHTA and FQGNSA. CDR3 region: CASSSDTGTGGNEQFF. The CDR3 DNA sequence: TGTGCCAGCAGCTCTGATACCGGGACAGGGGGCAATGAGCAGTTCTTC.

The chain employs TRBV4-1 and TRBJ2-2; D is unclear. Germline V lookup: CDR1 MGHRA, CDR2 YSYEKL. The CDR3 is 15 residues long. Trimming pared 1 base from V and 1 base from J, leaving 7 bases between. CDR3 loop: CASSQVRENTGELFF. CDR3 nucleotide sequence: TGCGCCAGCAGCCAAGTACGAGAGAACACCGGGGAGCTGTTTTTT.

This chain joins TRBV20-1 and TRBJ2-1, with 8 positions matching TRBD1. The V gene's germline CDR1 is DFQATT and CDR2 SNEGSKA (reference sequence). The CDR3 sequence is 13 residues long. The ends lost 5 bases at V and 7 bases at J; junction bases unmatched: 7. The CDR3 loop is CSAGKTGVNEQFF. DNA of the CDR3: TGCAGTGCTGGAAAGACAGGGGTGAATGAGCAGTTCTTC.

This clonotype was observed a handful of times. The chain is built from TRBV3-1 and TRBJ1-1; 7 nucleotides align to TRBD1. Germline V lookup: CDR1 LGHDT, CDR2 YNNKEL (reference sequence). The V and J ends lost 4 bases and 6 bases, in that order; junction bases with no gene match: 17. This CDR3 has 17 residues. This chain's CDR3 is CASSLKTPPGGRPEAFF. CDR3 in DNA: TGTGCCAGCAGCCTTAAGACGCCGCCAGGGGGGCGGCCTGAAGCTTTCTTT.

The CDR3: CASQGREETQYF. CDR3 DNA sequence: TGTGCCTCACAGGGAAGGGAGGAGACCCAGTACTTC. The rearrangement uses TRBV28 and TRBJ2-5; D is possibly TRBD1 (6 bases). Between the trimmed V and J ends, which lost 11 bases and 5 bases, there was a span of 15 bases. The CDR3 sequence is 12 residues long. The germline V gene encodes CDR1 MDHEN and CDR2 SYDVKM.

The rearrangement uses TRBV4-3 and TRBJ1-2; D unresolved. Germline CDR1 LGHNA, CDR2 YSLEER. V was pared by 2 bases and J by 4 bases, with 17 bases between. This CDR3 spans 16 amino acids. This chain's CDR3 is CASSQSVPYGIYGYTF. CDR3 DNA sequence: TGCGCCAGCAGCCAATCGGTCCCCTACGGAATCTATGGCTACACCTTC.

This clonotype was detected a few times. This chain links TRBV3-1 with TRBJ2-3, with TRBD1 identical over 9 bases. The CDR3 spans 15 residues. Germline lookup yields CDR1 LGHDT and CDR2 YNNKEL (reference sequence). The V and J ends lost 1 base and 3 bases, in that order; junction bases with no gene match: 2. CDR3 sequence reads: CASSQGGQGTDTQYF. The CDR3 nucleotides are TGTGCCAGCAGCCAAGGGGGACAGGGTACAGATACGCAGTATTTT.

This clonotype has a handful of counts. The CDR3 is CASRKAVSRFYNEQFF. The CDR3 nucleotides are TGTGCCAGCAGGAAGGCCGTGAGTAGGTTCTACAATGAGCAGTTCTTC. V is TRBV6-1 and J is TRBJ2-1; D is uncertain. The CDR3 totals 16 residues. Germline V gives CDR1 MNHNS, CDR2 SASEGT. Trimming took 6 bases from V and 3 from J, leaving 18 bases between them.

This clonotype was observed once. The chain carries TRBV7-2 and TRBJ2-3, with D uncertain. The V gene's germline CDR1 is SGHTA and CDR2 FQGNSA. The CDR3 runs 14 residues. V lost 7 bases to trimming and J lost 0 bases, with 11 bases between them. As DNA, the CDR3 is TGTGCCAGCATCCCTCTCACTAGCACAGATACGCAGTATTTT. It translates to CASIPLTSTDTQYF.

V gene TRBV7-2 combines with J gene TRBJ2-7; TRBD1 is a possible D gene (6 bases). The germline gives CDR1 SGHTA, CDR2 FQGNSA. The CDR3 is made up of 15 amino acids. V lost 0 bases and J 2 bases, leaving 11 bases between the germline ends. The CDR3 coding sequence is TGTGCCAGCAGCTTAGCGTCGACAGGCCCCTACGAGCAGTACTTC. Translating gives CASSLASTGPYEQYF.

This clonotype is a singleton in its sample. The chain is built from TRBV11-2 and TRBJ2-1; D is possibly TRBD2 (5 bases). This CDR3 spans 13 amino acids. V was shortened by 1 base and J by 10 bases, with 11 bases between the two germline ends. Germline V gene data show CDR1 as SGHAT and CDR2 as FQNNGV. In nucleotides, the CDR3 is TGTGCCAGCAGCTTAGGTCCTAGCACGGAGCAGTTCTTC. Amino acids: CASSLGPSTEQFF.

On this clonotype itself: One end of the junction is discordant with germline, which a read error may explain. V is TRBV5-1 and J is TRBJ2-5; 11 positions agree with TRBD2. Germline lookup yields CDR1 SGHRS and CDR2 YFSETQ. There are 16 residues in the CDR3. CDR3 coding DNA: TGCGCCAGCAGCTTGGATATAGCGGGAGGGCTAGAGACCCGGTACTTC. Protein product: CASSLDIAGGLETRYF.

The chain uses TRBV25-1 and TRBJ2-3; unclear D gene. Trimming took off 5 bases at V and 1 base at J, with 10 bases between the two ends. The CDR3 loop spans 14 amino acids. Germline V lookup: CDR1 MGHDK, CDR2 SYGVNS. DNA for the CDR3: TGTGCCAGCAGTCCCGATTGGGGCACAGATACGCAGTATTTT. Protein sequence: CASSPDWGTDTQYF.

The rearrangement uses TRBV19 and TRBJ1-5; no clear D gene. The CDR3 extends over 14 amino acids. V dropped 3 bases and J dropped 3 bases, with 9 bases sitting between them. Germline CDR1 LNHDA, CDR2 SQIVND (reference sequence). This chain's CDR3 is CASSMWGHNQPQHF. CDR3 DNA sequence: TGTGCCAGTAGTATGTGGGGTCACAATCAGCCCCAGCATTTT.

The chain recombines TRBV5-1 with TRBJ2-5; 16 positions agree with TRBD2. CDR1 and CDR2 (germline): SGHRS, YFSETQ. CDR3 length equals 18 residues. V dropped 9 bases and J dropped 2; count of bases not matched to a gene: 13. In DNA form, the CDR3 reads TGCGCCAACAGTTCACCGGGACTAGCGGGAGGGGTGCAAGAGACCCAGTACTTC. The encoded protein is CANSSPGLAGGVQETQYF.

This rearrangement joins TRBV15 to TRBJ2-7; D is perhaps TRBD2 (6 bases). Germline V gene sequence: CDR1 LNHNV, CDR2 YYDKDF (reference sequence). The CDR3 contains 16 residues. V lost 1 base to trimming and J lost 3 bases, with 16 bases between them. This chain's CDR3 is CATSRGLEGQSYEQYF. The CDR3 DNA follows: TGTGCCACCAGCAGAGGTTTGGAGGGCCAGAGCTACGAGCAGTACTTC.

This clonotype was counted between two and nine times. The chain carries TRBV9 and TRBJ1-1; 7 positions match TRBD1. Germline V gene data show CDR1 as SGDLS and CDR2 as YYNGEE. The CDR3 consists of 17 residues. J lost 1 base, V lost 3 bases, and 12 bases had no gene match. The CDR3 here is CASSEEGAGRRNTEAFF. The CDR3, as DNA: TGTGCCAGCAGCGAGGAGGGGGCCGGGAGACGGAACACTGAAGCTTTCTTT.

Only a few counts were recorded for this clonotype. The rearrangement joins TRBV4-3 to TRBJ2-1, with D perhaps matching TRBD1 or TRBD2 (5 bases each). The CDR3 is 18 residues long. CDR1 is LGHNA and CDR2 is YSLEER in the germline V gene. Trimming took off 0 bases at V and 4 bases at J, with 19 bases between the two ends. The CDR3 sequence: CASSQDNPAQGPYNEQFF. CDR3 bases: TGCGCCAGCAGCCAAGATAACCCGGCTCAGGGACCATACAATGAGCAGTTCTTC.